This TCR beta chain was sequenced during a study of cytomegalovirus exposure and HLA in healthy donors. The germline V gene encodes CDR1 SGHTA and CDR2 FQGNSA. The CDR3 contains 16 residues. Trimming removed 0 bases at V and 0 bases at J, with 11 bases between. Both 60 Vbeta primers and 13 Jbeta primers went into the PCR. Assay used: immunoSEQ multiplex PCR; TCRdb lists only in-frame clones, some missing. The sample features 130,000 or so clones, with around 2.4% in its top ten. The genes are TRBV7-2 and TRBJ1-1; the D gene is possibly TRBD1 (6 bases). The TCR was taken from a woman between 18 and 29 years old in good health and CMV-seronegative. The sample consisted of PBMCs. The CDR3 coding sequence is TGTGCCAGCAGCTTAGCCGCCAGGGGCTTGAACACTGAAGCTTTCTTT. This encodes CASSLAARGLNTEAFF.